A single sample gave rise to the 10 T cell receptor beta chains below, sequenced in a study of sequential checkpoint blockade in melanoma. Documented treatment: randomized to nivolumab then ipilimumab (arm A) or the reverse (arm B). The method was immunoSEQ multiplex PCR; TCRdb's version includes in-frame clones alone and lacks a portion of them. Among roughly 9,000 clones listed, roughly 23% were seen once. Material: tumor tissue (inferred from file names), obtained from a patient given nivolumab and ipilimumab in sequence. The receptors stem from a human donor with melanoma.

This clone has only a few counts. The genes are TRBV7-6 and TRBJ2-3, with TRBD2 identical over 7 bases. The CDR3 length is 14 residues. The germline V gene encodes CDR1 SGHVS and CDR2 FNYEAQ. V shed 5 bases and J 5 bases; nucleotides not matched to a gene: 7. This chain's CDR3 is CASSMGGGLDTQYF. The CDR3 DNA sequence: TGTGCCAGCAGCATGGGGGGGGGTTTAGATACGCAGTATTTT.

This clone occurred many times. V is TRBV7-7 and J is TRBJ2-7; possibly TRBD1 for D (6 bases). The CDR3 extends over 15 amino acids. The germline V gene encodes CDR1 SSHAT and CDR2 FNYEAQ (reference sequence). Deletions cut 5 bases from V and 6 bases from J, with 20 bases between. DNA of the CDR3: TGTGCCAGCAGCGGAGAGGTCAGGGGCTTAAGCGAGCAGTACTTC. This codes for CASSGEVRGLSEQYF.

This clone was detected only a few times. V and J are TRBV5-1 and TRBJ1-2; unclear D gene. V dropped 3 bases and J dropped 3 bases, with 27 bases sitting between them. Germline CDR1 is SGHRS and CDR2 is YFSETQ. The CDR3 consists of 19 residues. The CDR3 reads CASSYTPGPRRDVDYGYTF. In DNA, the CDR3 is TGCGCCAGCAGCTACACACCCGGGCCAAGGCGGGATGTCGACTATGGCTACACCTTC.

This chain connects TRBV19 to TRBJ1-5, with D unresolved. Per germline, CDR1 LNHDA and CDR2 SQIVND (reference sequence). The CDR3 contains 19 residues. V was shortened by 7 bases and J by 2 bases, with 27 bases between the two germline ends. CDR3 residues: CASTPPKQRRGFGNQPQHF. The CDR3 bases are TGTGCCAGTACCCCTCCAAAGCAACGACGAGGGTTCGGCAATCAGCCCCAGCATTTT.

The genes are TRBV11-3 and TRBJ1-1; 7 nucleotides match TRBD1. This CDR3 has 14 residues. The germline CDR1 and CDR2 sequences are SGHNT and YENEEA. Trimming removed 1 base from V and 6 bases from J; junction bases left unmatched: 5. In DNA, the CDR3 is TGTGCCAGCAGCTTAGGACAGGGAGAGGCTGAAGCTTTCTTT. It translates to CASSLGQGEAEAFF.

The chain's CDR3 is CASSFPTSGSHTQYF. The CDR3 DNA reads TGTGCCAGCAGTTTCCCGACTAGCGGAAGCCATACGCAGTATTTT. The chain recombines TRBV28 with TRBJ2-3, with 9 bases matching TRBD2. V lost 3 bases, J lost 7 bases, and 8 bases stayed unmatched. Germline CDR1 is MDHEN and CDR2 is SYDVKM. The CDR3 is 15 amino acids.

In its sample, this clone was seen many times. The V gene is TRBV11-3, the J gene TRBJ1-6; possibly TRBD1 for D (6 bases). CDR1 SGHNT and CDR2 YENEEA come from the germline V gene. Trimming cost V 3 bases and J 7 bases, with 19 bases left between them. The length of the CDR3 is 17 residues. The DNA of the CDR3 is TGTGCCAGCAGCTTGGGGCACCACAGGGTGGAGAATTCACCCCTCCACTTT. The encoded protein is CASSLGHHRVENSPLHF.

This sequence joins TRBV19 and TRBJ2-2, with 9 bases lining up with TRBD2. The ends lost 1 base at V and 7 bases at J; junction bases unmatched: 7. The CDR3 covers 16 residues. Germline V gene lookup returns CDR1 LNHDA and CDR2 SQIVND (reference sequence). Here the CDR3 reads CASSIAAGGPNGELFF. The CDR3 nucleotides are TGTGCCAGTAGTATAGCGGCGGGGGGGCCCAACGGGGAGCTGTTTTTT.

This clone came up a few times. The chain has TRBV6-8 and TRBJ1-5; TRBD1 aligns across 7 bases. This CDR3 has 14 amino acids. Germline V gene data show CDR1 as MNHGY and CDR2 as SAAAGT. V lost 7 bases and J lost 1; bases outside the gene matches: 4. The CDR3 DNA sequence: TGTGCCAGCAACCTACAGGGGAGCAATCAGCCCCAGCATTTT. It translates to CASNLQGSNQPQHF.

The V gene is TRBV5-1, the J gene TRBJ1-1, with 8 bases that match TRBD1. V was pared by 3 bases and J by 3 bases, with 10 bases of the junction left unmatched. This CDR3 is built from 16 residues. The germline gives CDR1 SGHRS, CDR2 YFSETQ. The CDR3 reads CASSSEPGGGDTEAFF. The CDR3, as DNA: TGCGCCAGCAGCTCAGAGCCAGGGGGCGGGGACACTGAAGCTTTCTTT.